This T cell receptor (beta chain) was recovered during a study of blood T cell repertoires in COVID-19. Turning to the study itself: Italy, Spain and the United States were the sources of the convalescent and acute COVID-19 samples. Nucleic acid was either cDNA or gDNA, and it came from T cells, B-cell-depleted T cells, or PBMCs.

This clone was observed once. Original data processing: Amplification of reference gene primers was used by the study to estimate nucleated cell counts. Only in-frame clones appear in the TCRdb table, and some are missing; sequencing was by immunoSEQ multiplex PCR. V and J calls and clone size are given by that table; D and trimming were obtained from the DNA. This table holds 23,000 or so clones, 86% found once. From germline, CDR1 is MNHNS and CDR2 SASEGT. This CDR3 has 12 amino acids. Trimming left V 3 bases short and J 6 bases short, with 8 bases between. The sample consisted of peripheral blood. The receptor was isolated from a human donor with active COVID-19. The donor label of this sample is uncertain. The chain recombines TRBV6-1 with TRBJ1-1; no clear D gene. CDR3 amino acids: CASSDLVPEAFF. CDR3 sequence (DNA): TGTGCCAGCAGTGACCTAGTTCCTGAAGCTTTCTTT.